This TCR beta chain was recorded in a study of cytomegalovirus exposure and HLA in healthy donors. 60 Vbeta and 13 Jbeta primers were used in PCR. Clones were read by immunoSEQ multiplex PCR, and TCRdb kept only the in-frame ones, dropping some. The sample carries roughly 170,000 clones, about three quarters recorded once. This clone showed up just once. Sequencing input: PBMCs. The TCR originated in a female donor in good health and CMV-seronegative.

Here the CDR3 reads CASWGGPAVREQYF. CDR3 nucleotide sequence: TGTGCCAGCTGGGGGGGCCCGGCAGTTCGCGAGCAGTACTTC. The chain has TRBV2 and TRBJ2-7; possible D gene TRBD2, 7 bases. The ends were cut back, 8 bases at V and 6 bases at J, with 20 bases in the middle. Germline CDR1 reads SNHLY; CDR2 reads FYNNEI. This CDR3 spans 14 amino acids.